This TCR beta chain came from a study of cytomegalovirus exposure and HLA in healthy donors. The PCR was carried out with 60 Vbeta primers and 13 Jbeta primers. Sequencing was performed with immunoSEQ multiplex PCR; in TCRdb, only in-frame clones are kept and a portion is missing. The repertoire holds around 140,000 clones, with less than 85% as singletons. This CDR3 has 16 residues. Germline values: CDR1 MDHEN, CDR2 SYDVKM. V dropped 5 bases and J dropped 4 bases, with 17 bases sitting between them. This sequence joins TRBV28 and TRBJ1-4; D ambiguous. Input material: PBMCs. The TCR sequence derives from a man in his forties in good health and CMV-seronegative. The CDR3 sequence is CASSAPPEQRNEKLFF. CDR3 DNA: TGTGCCAGCAGTGCCCCCCCCGAGCAGCGTAATGAAAAACTGTTTTTT.